The entry below describes one T cell receptor beta chain. Trimming pared 3 bases from V and 2 bases from J, leaving 13 bases between. This CDR3 has 15 residues. Germline values: CDR1 LNHDA, CDR2 SQIVND (reference sequence). This entry comes from a study of cytomegalovirus exposure and HLA in healthy donors. At the level of the study: Within the Caucasian-associated ancestry cluster were approximately 77% of the approximately 400 genotyped donors.

Primers for the PCR totalled 60 Vbeta and 13 Jbeta. The data were produced by immunoSEQ multiplex PCR, yet TCRdb's version contains in-frame clones alone and is incomplete. The data show nearly 110,000 clones, 65% to 85% seen once. The chain has TRBV19 and TRBJ2-5, with D possibly matching TRBD1 (6 bases). Input material: PBMCs. The sequence came from a man aged 18 to 29 in good health and CMV-seronegative. The DNA for the CDR3 is TGTGCCAGTAGTATTCTTGGACAGCAACAAGAGACCCAGTACTTC. Translation gives CASSILGQQQETQYF.